A single sample gave rise to the 2 T cell receptor beta chains below, sequenced in a study of T-cell memory formation after mild COVID-19. TCRdb reprocessed the 5' RACE reads via MiXCR and lists one record per CDR3 protein. The sample has under 650,000 distinct CDR3 sequences; roughly 18% are singletons. Source material: PBMCs or a T cell subset sorted from them (not recorded which). The origin of the receptors is an adult woman who had mild COVID-19 (a few samples of this study predate the infection). Cell type and time point are not known.

In this sample, this clonotype turned up a few times. The rearrangement uses TRBV4-1 and TRBJ2-1; D remains ambiguous. Trimming cost V 4 bases and J 10 bases, with 8 bases left between them. There are 11 residues in the CDR3. The V gene's germline CDR1 is MGHRA and CDR2 YSYEKL. The CDR3 nucleotides read TGCGCCAGCAGCCGTCTCCGAGAGCAGTTCTTC. Its protein is CASSRLREQFF.

This clonotype was seen a few times. The chain recombines TRBV5-1 with TRBJ2-1; 14 bases match TRBD2. The J segment lost 5 bases and the V segment lost 7 bases, leaving 5 bases of the junction unmatched. In germline, CDR1 is SGHRS, CDR2 YFSETQ. CDR3 length: 15 residues. For the CDR3, the DNA is TGCGCCAGCGAGGGACTAGCGGGAGTCCACAATGAGCAGTTCTTC. Its translation is CASEGLAGVHNEQFF.